The 8 T cell receptor beta chains below were found in one sample sequenced in a study of blood T cell repertoires in COVID-19. Libraries were prepared by immunoSEQ multiplex PCR; TCRdb keeps only in-frame clonotypes and omits some of them. The table shows more than 350,000 clones, with roughly 84% occurring only once. Sequencing was carried out using PBMCs or T cells enriched from blood (not recorded which). These receptors were obtained from a young woman who had been exposed to COVID-19.

The V gene is TRBV7-9, the J gene TRBJ1-2, with 8 bases fitting TRBD1. Germline V CDR1 and CDR2: SEHNR, FQNEAQ (reference sequence). This CDR3 has 13 residues. The trim removed 10 bases at V and 3 bases at J, leaving 7 bases unmatched. CDR3 region: CATTGGIDYGYTF. CDR3 nucleotide sequence: TGTGCCACCACAGGGGGTATAGACTATGGCTACACCTTC. Drawing the rest from reference TRBV7-9 and TRBJ1-2, the complete variable domain is DTGVSQNPRHKITKRGQNVTFRCDPISEHNRLYWYRQTLGQGPEFLTYFQNEAQLEKSRLLSDRFSAERPKGSFSTLEIQRTEQGDSAMYLCATTGGIDYGYTFGSGTRLTVV.

The chain combines TRBV7-8 with TRBJ2-3, with D possibly being TRBD2 (6 bases). The CDR3 contains 14 residues. Germline V CDR1 and CDR2: SGHVS, FQNEAQ. Deletions cut 7 bases from V and 0 bases from J, with 11 bases between. CDR3 in DNA: TGTGCCAGCACGCGCGGGGCTAGCACAGATACGCAGTATTTT. It translates to CASTRGASTDTQYF.

In nucleotides, the CDR3 is TGTGCCAGCAGCTTACCGAAGCGGGAGGGCTACACCGGGGAGCTGTTTTTT. Translated: CASSLPKREGYTGELFF. The chain combines TRBV7-9 with TRBJ2-2; 10 bases agree with TRBD2. CDR3 size: 17 residues. CDR1 is SEHNR and CDR2 is FQNEAQ in the germline V gene (reference sequence). V lost 2 bases, J lost 3 bases, and 6 bases stayed unmatched.

The rearrangement links TRBV7-2 to TRBJ1-3; D may be TRBD1 (6 bases). This CDR3 is built from 14 residues. Germline V gene lookup returns CDR1 SGHTA and CDR2 FQGNSA. V lost 4 bases to trimming and J lost 1 base, with 8 bases between them. This CDR3 is CASSSGTSGNTIYF. As DNA, the CDR3 is TGTGCCAGCAGCTCGGGGACATCTGGAAACACCATATATTTT.

The rearrangement links TRBV11-2 to TRBJ1-4; the match to TRBD1 covers 7 bases. The V segment lost 4 bases and the J segment 7 bases; nucleotides outside the gene matches: 6. The CDR3 consists of 14 residues. CDR1 SGHAT and CDR2 FQNNGV come from the germline V gene. Here the CDR3 DNA reads TGTGCCAGCAGCTCGAGGGGGCGGGGTGAAAAACTGTTTTTT. Encoded protein: CASSSRGRGEKLFF.

The chain carries TRBV6-5 and TRBJ2-5; 11 bases agree with TRBD1. J was trimmed by 4 bases and V by 6 bases; bases with no gene match: 7. Germline V CDR1 and CDR2: MNHEY, SVGAGI. The CDR3 is 15 amino acids. This CDR3 reads CASRRGQGGGETQYF. Written as DNA, the CDR3 is TGTGCCAGCAGAAGGGGACAGGGGGGGGGAGAGACCCAGTACTTC.

The V gene is TRBV5-5, the J gene TRBJ2-1; D may be TRBD2 (5 bases). CDR1 SGHKS and CDR2 YYEKEE come from the germline V gene (reference sequence). This CDR3 region has 15 residues. Between the trimmed V and J ends, which lost 0 bases and 8 bases, there was a span of 15 bases. The CDR3 sequence is CASSLGTRSGHEQFF. CDR3 sequence (DNA): TGTGCCAGCAGCTTGGGAACTAGATCCGGCCATGAGCAGTTCTTC.

This clone has only one observation. The V call is TRBV28, the J call TRBJ1-2; perhaps TRBD1 as D (5 bases). With 8 bases removed from V and 4 bases from J, the gap between germline ends came to 14 bases. CDR3 length: 13 residues. CDR1 MDHEN and CDR2 SYDVKM come from the germline V gene. The DNA of the CDR3 is TGTGCCAGCCGTATGGGGGAGGGCTATGGCTACACCTTC. Encoded protein: CASRMGEGYGYTF.